This TCR beta chain derives from a study of identical twins. Study-wide results and limits: Because invariant MAIT and iNKT cells could be present, zero-insertion analyses could be partly confounded. Whereas memory repertoires showed no such difference, abundant cord blood beta clonotypes carried fewer insertions.

This clonotype was found a few times. Antigen specificity is unknown. All donors were healthy Caucasians. cDNA carried unique molecular identifiers, and a universal primer site was added by template switching. TCRdb called the 5' RACE reads again in MiXCR, with one record for every CDR3 protein. The sample shows 1.5 million to 2 million distinct CDR3 sequences, under 35% of them seen only once. With V trimmed by 8 bases and J by 3 bases, 4 bases remained unmatched. This CDR3 region has 13 residues. Looked up from germline, CDR1 is DFQATT and CDR2 is SNEGSKA (reference sequence). The TCR was taken from a newborn girl in good health. Input material: cord blood. J is TRBJ2-3 and V is TRBV20-1; 11 nucleotides agree with TRBD2. DNA of the CDR3: TGCAGTATTATAGCGGGGGGGACAGATACGCAGTATTTT. This gives the protein CSIIAGGTDTQYF.